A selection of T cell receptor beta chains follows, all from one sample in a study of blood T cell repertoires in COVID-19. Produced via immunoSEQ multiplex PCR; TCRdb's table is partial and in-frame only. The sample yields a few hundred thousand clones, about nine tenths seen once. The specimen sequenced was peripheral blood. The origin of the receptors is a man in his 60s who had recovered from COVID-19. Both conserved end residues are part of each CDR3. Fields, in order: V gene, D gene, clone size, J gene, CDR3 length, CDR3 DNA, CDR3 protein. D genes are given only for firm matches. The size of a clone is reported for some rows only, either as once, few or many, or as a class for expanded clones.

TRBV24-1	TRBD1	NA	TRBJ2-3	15	TGTGCCACCAGTGATGCGACAGGGGCAGGAGATACGCAGTATTTT	CATSDATGAGDTQYF
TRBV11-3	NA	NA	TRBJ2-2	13	TGTGCCAGCAGCTTAGATTTGGACAGGGAGCTGTTTTTT	CASSLDLDRELFF
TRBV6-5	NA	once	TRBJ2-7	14	TGTGCCAGCAGTTACCGGAGGGCAGGCTACGAGCAGTACTTC	CASSYRRAGYEQYF
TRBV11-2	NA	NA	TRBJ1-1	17	TGTGCCAGCCTCCCCATTGCGGGCCACCCTATGAACACTGAAGCTTTCTTT	CASLPIAGHPMNTEAFF
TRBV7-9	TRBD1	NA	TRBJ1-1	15	TGTGCCAGCAGCTTCCAGGGGGCTATGAACACTGAAGCTTTCTTT	CASSFQGAMNTEAFF
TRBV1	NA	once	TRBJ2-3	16	TGCACCAGCAGCCAAGCCGGGGGGGCCTACACAGATACGCAGTATTTT	CTSSQAGGAYTDTQYF
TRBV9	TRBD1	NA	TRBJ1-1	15	TGTGCCAGCAGCGTAGGAGGACAGGGGTTTACTGAAGCTTTCTTT	CASSVGGQGFTEAFF
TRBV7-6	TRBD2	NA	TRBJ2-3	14	TGTGCCAGCAGCGGTCGGGAGGGCGCAAATACGCAGTATTTT	CASSGREGANTQYF
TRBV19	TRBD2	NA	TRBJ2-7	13	TGTGCCAGTAGCCTAGCGGGACTTTACGAGCAGTACTTC	CASSLAGLYEQYF
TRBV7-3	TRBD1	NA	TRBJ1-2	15	TGTGCCAGCAGCCTCTCCGGGGACAGTCGCTATGGCTACACCTTC	CASSLSGDSRYGYTF
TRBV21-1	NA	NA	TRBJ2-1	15	TGTGCCAGCAGCAAAACCAGGGGGCGGTTCAATGAGCAGTTCTTC	CASSKTRGRFNEQFF
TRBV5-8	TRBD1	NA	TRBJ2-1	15	TGTGCCAGCAGTCGAGGACAGGGAACCTACAATGAGCAGTTCTTC	CASSRGQGTYNEQFF
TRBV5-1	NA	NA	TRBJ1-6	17	TGCGCCAGCAGCTTGGGGTTCTCGACGGGAGATAATTCACCCCTCCACTTT	CASSLGFSTGDNSPLHF
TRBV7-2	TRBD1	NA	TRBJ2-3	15	TGTGCCAGCAGCTTACGACAGGGTGGTACAGATACGCAGTATTTT	CASSLRQGGTDTQYF
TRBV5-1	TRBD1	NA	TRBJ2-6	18	TGCGCCAGCAGCTTTCACGGACAGGCGATCTCTGGGGCCAACGTCCTGACTTTC	CASSFHGQAISGANVLTF
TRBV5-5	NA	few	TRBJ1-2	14	TGTGCCAGCAGCTTGGAACAGGGCAACTATGGCTACACCTTC	CASSLEQGNYGYTF
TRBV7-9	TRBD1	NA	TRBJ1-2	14	TGTGCCAGCAGACGGGACAGTATTCCTTATGGCTACACCTTC	CASRRDSIPYGYTF
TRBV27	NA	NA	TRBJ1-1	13	TGTGCCAGCAGTTCTGACGTCGTTAGGAGCGCTTTCTTT	CASSSDVVRSAFF
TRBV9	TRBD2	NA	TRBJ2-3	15	TGTGCCAGCACTGAAGGCGGGGGTACCACAGATACGCAGTATTTT	CASTEGGGTTDTQYF
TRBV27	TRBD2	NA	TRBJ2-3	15	TGTGCCAGCAGTTGGAGCGGGGGGCCAGGGGATACGCAGTATTTT	CASSWSGGPGDTQYF
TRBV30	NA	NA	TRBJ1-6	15	TGTGCCTGGAGCTCTAGCGGGACCTGGGGATCACCCCTCCACTTT	CAWSSSGTWGSPLHF
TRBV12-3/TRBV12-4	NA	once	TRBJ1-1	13	TGTGCCAGCAGTTTAGCATTCAGAGGTGAAGCTTTCTTT	CASSLAFRGEAFF
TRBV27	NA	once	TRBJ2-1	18	TGTGCCAGCAGTGCCCTTGGCGGATCTCTGAGCTCCTACAATGAGCAGTTCTTC	CASSALGGSLSSYNEQFF
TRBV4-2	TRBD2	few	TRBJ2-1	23	TGTGCCAGCAGCCAAGATTTTTTAGCGGGGGGGCCCCCCGACGCTAGCTCCTACAATGAGCAGTTCTTC	CASSQDFLAGGPPDASSYNEQFF
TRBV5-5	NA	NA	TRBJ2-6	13	TGTGCCAGCAGCCATACAGGGGCCAACGTCCTGACTTTC	CASSHTGANVLTF
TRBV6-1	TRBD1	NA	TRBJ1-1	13	TGTGCCAGCAGTGAGATCAGGGGGACTGAAGCTTTCTTT	CASSEIRGTEAFF
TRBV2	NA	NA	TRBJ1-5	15	TGTGCCAGCAGTGACGGAACTAAGGGCAATCAGCCCCAGCATTTT	CASSDGTKGNQPQHF
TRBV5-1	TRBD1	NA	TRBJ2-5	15	TGCGCCAGCAGCGGCGGACAGGGCCAAATGGAGACCCAGTACTTC	CASSGGQGQMETQYF
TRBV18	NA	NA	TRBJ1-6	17	TGTGCCAGCTCACCTATTTTGGGGAAAACAGGGATTTCACCCCTCCACTTT	CASSPILGKTGISPLHF
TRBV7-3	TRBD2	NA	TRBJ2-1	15	TGTGCCAGCAGCCCGGGGGGGACCAAGGGTCGTGAGCAGTTCTTC	CASSPGGTKGREQFF
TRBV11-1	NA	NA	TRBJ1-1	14	TGTGCCAGCAGCTTAGGATCGGTGAACACTGAAGCTTTCTTT	CASSLGSVNTEAFF
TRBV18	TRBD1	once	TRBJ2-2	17	TGTGCCAGCTCACGGACCAGACAGGGGGCCGACACCGGGGAGCTGTTTTTT	CASSRTRQGADTGELFF
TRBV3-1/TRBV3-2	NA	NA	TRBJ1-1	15	TGTGCCAGCAGCCCAACACCGCAGGGTTATACTGAAGCTTTCTTT	CASSPTPQGYTEAFF
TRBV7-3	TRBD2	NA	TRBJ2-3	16	TGTGCCAGCAGCCCCGGGACTAGCGGTTCCACAGATACGCAGTATTTT	CASSPGTSGSTDTQYF
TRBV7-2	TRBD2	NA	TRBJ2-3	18	TGTGCCAGCAGCCGGGGACTAGCGGGGGGGTCTAGCACAGATACGCAGTATTTT	CASSRGLAGGSSTDTQYF
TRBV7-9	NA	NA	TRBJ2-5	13	TGTGCCAGCAGCTGGGTCAGGGAAGAGACCCAGTACTTC	CASSWVREETQYF
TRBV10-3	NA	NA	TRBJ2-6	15	TGTGCCATCAGCTCTGCAGGCCGGGGGGCCAACGTCCTGACTTTC	CAISSAGRGANVLTF
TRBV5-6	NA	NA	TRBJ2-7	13	TGTGCCAGCAGCTTGTTACAGTCCTACGAGCAGTACTTC	CASSLLQSYEQYF
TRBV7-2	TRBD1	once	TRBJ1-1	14	TGTGCCAGCAGCATCCGACAGGGGGCTACTGAAGCTTTCTTT	CASSIRQGATEAFF
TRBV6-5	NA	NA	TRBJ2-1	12	TGTGCCAGCAGTCGGGTTGGCAATGAGCAGTTCTTC	CASSRVGNEQFF
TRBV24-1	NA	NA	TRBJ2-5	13	TGTGCCATCCTATCCCAGGGGAAAGAGACCCAGTACTTC	CAILSQGKETQYF
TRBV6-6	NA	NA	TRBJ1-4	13	TGTGCCAGCAGTCGCCCTGACAGGGAAAAACTGTTTTTT	CASSRPDREKLFF
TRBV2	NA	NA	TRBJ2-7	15	TGTGCCAGCAGGCGGACACCCTCCGACCCCTACGAGCAGTACTTC	CASRRTPSDPYEQYF
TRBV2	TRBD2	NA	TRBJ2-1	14	TGTGCCAGCAGTGAAGCGCCTATACTAGCGGAGCAGTTCTTC	CASSEAPILAEQFF
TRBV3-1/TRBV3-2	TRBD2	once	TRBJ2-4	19	TGTGCCAGCAGCCAAGAATCGTCCGGGGGGGCTCTCTCCAAAAACATTCAGTACTTC	CASSQESSGGALSKNIQYF
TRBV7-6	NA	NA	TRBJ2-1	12	TGTGCCAGCAGCCCAACTAGGCATGAGCAGTTCTTC	CASSPTRHEQFF
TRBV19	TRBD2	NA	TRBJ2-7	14	TGTGCCAGCGGACCGGCTAGCGGGTCATACGAGCAGTACTTC	CASGPASGSYEQYF
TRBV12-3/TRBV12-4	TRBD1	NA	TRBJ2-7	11	TGTGCCAGCAGTACAGGGGTCGAGCAGTACTTC	CASSTGVEQYF
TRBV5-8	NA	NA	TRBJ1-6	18	TGTGCCAGCAGCATAGAAGGGCACAGCGGCACCTATAATTCACCCCTCCACTTT	CASSIEGHSGTYNSPLHF
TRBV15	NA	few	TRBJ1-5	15	TGTGCCACCAGCAGAGACCCAGGGGGCAATCAGCCCCAGCATTTT	CATSRDPGGNQPQHF
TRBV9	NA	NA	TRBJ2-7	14	TGTGCCAGCAGCGTACGCGGGGACCCCCGGGAGCAGTACTTC	CASSVRGDPREQYF
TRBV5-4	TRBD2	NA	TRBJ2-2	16	TGTGCCAGCAGCTTGCGGGGCGGGGGGCGAGGCGGGGAGCTGTTTTTT	CASSLRGGGRGGELFF
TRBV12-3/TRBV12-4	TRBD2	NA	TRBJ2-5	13	TGTGCCAGCAGTCTGGGACTAAGGGAGACCCAGTACTTC	CASSLGLRETQYF